This T cell receptor (beta chain) came from a study of CXCR3-negative and CXCR3-positive naive CD8 T cells. Findings of the study overall: In CXCR3-positive naive cells, the TRB CDR3s were more hydrophobic than in CXCR3-negative naive cells. Relative to memory CD8+ cells, whose diversity was much lower, both naive subsets had comparably high diversity.

cDNA libraries for TRB were generated by 5' RACE incorporating UMI labels. TCRdb reprocessed the 5' RACE reads, keeping one entry per CDR3 protein, no DNA. This sample's clone table lists about 130,000 distinct CDR3 sequences. Worth noting for this clonotype: Its antigen is still unknown.

The CDR3 has 16 residues. Germline assignment: CDR1 SEHNR and CDR2 FQNEAQ (reference sequence). This TCR was recovered from a human donor in good health. Some clones in this sample may be carry-over from other donors' samples. The chain has TRBV7-9 and TRBJ2-5; TCRdb designates TRBD1, a call that cannot be tested without DNA. Sequenced input: naive CXCR3+ CD8+ T cells from blood. Regarding subset: CD45RO-CCR7+CD27+CD95- naive CD8+ T cells expressing CXCR3 (TNR3+). The CDR3 spells CASSLQGAASGETQYF.